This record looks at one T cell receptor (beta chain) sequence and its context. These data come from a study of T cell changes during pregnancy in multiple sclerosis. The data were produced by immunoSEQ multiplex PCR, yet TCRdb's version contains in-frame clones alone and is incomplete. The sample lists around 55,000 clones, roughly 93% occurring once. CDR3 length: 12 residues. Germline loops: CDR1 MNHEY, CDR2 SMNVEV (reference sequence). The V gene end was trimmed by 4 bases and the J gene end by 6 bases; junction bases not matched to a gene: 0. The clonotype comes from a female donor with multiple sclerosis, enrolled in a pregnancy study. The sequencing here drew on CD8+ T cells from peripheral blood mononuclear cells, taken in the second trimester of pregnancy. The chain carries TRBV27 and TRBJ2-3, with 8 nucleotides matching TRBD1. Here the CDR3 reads CASSWTGDTQYF. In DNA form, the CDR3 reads TGTGCCAGCAGTTGGACAGGGGATACGCAGTATTTT.